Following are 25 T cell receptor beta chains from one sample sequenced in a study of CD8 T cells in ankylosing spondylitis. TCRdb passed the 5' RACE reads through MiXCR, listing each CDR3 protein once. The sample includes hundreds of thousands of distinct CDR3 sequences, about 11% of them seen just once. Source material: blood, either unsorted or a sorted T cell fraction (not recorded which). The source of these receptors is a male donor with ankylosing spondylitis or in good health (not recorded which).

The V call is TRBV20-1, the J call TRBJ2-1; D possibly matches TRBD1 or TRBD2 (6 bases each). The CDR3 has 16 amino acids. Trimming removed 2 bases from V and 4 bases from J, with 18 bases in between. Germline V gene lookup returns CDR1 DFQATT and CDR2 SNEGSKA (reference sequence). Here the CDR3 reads CSARSGGGPTYNEQFF. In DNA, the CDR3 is TGCAGTGCTAGATCAGGAGGGGGGCCGACGTACAATGAGCAGTTCTTC.

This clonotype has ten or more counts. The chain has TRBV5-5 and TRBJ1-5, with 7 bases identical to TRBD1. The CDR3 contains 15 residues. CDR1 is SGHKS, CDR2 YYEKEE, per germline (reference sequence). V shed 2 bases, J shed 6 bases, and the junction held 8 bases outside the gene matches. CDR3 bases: TGTGCCAGCAGCTTTCGACAGGGTGATGGTCAGCCCCAGCATTTT. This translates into CASSFRQGDGQPQHF.

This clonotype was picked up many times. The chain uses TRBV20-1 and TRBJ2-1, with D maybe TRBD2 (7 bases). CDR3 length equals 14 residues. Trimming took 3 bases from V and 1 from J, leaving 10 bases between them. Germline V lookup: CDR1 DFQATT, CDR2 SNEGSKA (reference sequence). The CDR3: CSASGGQSYNEQFF. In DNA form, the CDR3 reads TGCAGTGCTAGCGGGGGGCAGTCCTACAATGAGCAGTTCTTC.

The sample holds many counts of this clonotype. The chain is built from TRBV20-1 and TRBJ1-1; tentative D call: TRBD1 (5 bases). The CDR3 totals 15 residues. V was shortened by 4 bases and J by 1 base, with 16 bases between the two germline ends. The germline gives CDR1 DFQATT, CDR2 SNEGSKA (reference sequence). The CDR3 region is CSATSGGTSNTEAFF. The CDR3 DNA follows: TGCAGTGCTACTTCTGGGGGGACCTCGAACACTGAAGCTTTCTTT.

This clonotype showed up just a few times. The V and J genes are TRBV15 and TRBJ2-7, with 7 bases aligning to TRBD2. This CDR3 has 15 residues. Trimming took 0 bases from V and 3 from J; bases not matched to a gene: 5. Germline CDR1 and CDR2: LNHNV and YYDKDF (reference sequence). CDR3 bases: TGTGCCACCAGCAGAGACAGGGAGGGAAGCTACGAGCAGTACTTC. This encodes CATSRDREGSYEQYF.

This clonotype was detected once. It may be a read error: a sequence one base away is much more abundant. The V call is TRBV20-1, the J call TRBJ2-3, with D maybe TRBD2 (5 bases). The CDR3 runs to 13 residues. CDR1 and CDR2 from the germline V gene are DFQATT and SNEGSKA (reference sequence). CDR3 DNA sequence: TGCAGTGCTAGTCTCCGGACTGCGGATACGCAGTCTTTT. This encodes CSASLRTADTQSF.

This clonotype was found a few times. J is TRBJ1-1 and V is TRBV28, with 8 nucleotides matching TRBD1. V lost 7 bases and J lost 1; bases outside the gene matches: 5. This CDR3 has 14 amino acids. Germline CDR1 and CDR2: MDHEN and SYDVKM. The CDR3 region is CASKTDRGNTEAFF. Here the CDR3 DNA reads TGTGCCAGCAAAACAGACAGGGGGAACACTGAAGCTTTCTTT.

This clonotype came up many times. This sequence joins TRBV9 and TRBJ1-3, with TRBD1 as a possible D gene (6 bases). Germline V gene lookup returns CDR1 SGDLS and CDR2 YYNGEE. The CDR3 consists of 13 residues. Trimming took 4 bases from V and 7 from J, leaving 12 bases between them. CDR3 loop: CASSPGVGNTIYF. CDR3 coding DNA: TGTGCCAGCAGCCCAGGGGTGGGTAACACCATATATTTT.

The CDR3 loop reads CSARGDYHTDTQYF. In DNA, the CDR3 is TGCAGTGCTAGAGGGGACTATCACACAGATACGCAGTATTTT. The chain carries TRBV20-1 and TRBJ2-3, with 7 bases aligning to TRBD2. Germline trimming cut 1 base from V and 2 bases from J; bases unmatched to any gene: 3. CDR1 DFQATT and CDR2 SNEGSKA come from the germline V gene (reference sequence). This CDR3 spans 14 amino acids.

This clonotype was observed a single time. In DNA, the CDR3 is TGTGCCAGCAACACCGGACCGGGTTTCGATGGCTACACCTTC. Its protein is CASNTGPGFDGYTF. The rearrangement uses TRBV7-9 and TRBJ1-2, with D hard to call. Between the trimmed V and J ends, which lost 7 bases and 6 bases, there was a span of 18 bases. The CDR3 is 14 residues long. Germline V gene data show CDR1 as SEHNR and CDR2 as FQNEAQ (reference sequence).

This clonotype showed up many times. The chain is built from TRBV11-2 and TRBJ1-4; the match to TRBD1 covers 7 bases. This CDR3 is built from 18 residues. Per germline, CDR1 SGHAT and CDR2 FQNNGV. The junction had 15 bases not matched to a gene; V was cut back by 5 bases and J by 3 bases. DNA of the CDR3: TGTGCCAGCAGCCCCTACAGGGGCTTTAGTACACCTAATGAAAAACTGTTTTTT. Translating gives CASSPYRGFSTPNEKLFF.

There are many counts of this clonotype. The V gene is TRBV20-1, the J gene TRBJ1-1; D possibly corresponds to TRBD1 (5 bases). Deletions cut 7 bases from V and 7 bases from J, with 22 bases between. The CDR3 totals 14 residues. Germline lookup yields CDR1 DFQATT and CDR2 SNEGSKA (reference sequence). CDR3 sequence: CSGPSQAAKGEAFF. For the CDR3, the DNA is TGCAGTGGCCCATCACAGGCGGCTAAGGGTGAAGCTTTCTTT.

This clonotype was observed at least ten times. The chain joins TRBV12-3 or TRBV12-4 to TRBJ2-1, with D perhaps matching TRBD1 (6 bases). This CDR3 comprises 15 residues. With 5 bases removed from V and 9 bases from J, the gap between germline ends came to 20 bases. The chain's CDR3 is CASSQGQGARGEQFF. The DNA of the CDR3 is TGTGCCAGCAGTCAGGGACAAGGCGCCCGGGGTGAGCAGTTCTTC.

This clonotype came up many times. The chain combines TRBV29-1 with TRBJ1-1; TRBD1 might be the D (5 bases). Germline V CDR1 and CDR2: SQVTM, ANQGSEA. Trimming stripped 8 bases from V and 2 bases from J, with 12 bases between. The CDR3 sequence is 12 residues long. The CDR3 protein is CSHRDLNTEAFF. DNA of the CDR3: TGCAGCCACCGGGACTTAAACACTGAAGCTTTCTTT.

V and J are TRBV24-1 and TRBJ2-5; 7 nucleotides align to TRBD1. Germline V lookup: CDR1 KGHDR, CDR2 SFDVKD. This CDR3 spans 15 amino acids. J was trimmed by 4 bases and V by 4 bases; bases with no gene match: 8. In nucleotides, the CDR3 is TGTGCCACCAGTGACCCGACAGGGCTGGGAGAGACCCAGTACTTC. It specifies CATSDPTGLGETQYF.

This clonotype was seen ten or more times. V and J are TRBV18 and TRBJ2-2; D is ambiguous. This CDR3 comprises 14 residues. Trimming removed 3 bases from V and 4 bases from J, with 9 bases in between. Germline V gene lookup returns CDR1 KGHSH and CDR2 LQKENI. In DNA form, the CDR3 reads TGTGCCAGCTCACCGTTAACGGGCACCGGGGAGCTGTTTTTT. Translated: CASSPLTGTGELFF.

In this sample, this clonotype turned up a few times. In DNA form, the CDR3 reads TGTGCCATCAGTGAGGGACAGGGAGAAATCCCCACCTTC. Its translation is CAISEGQGEIPTF. The chain couples TRBV10-3 to TRBJ1-2, with 8 bases lining up with TRBD1. The CDR3 is 13 amino acids. Germline V gene lookup returns CDR1 ENHRY and CDR2 SYGVKD. V was pared by 2 bases and J by 13 bases, with 9 bases of the junction left unmatched.

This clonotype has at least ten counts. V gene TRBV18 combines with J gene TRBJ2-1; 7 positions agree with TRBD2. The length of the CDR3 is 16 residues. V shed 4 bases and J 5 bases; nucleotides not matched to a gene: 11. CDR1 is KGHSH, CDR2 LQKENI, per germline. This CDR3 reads CASSLINTGGNNEQFF. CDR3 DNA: TGTGCCAGCTCACTAATTAATACGGGGGGAAACAATGAGCAGTTCTTC.

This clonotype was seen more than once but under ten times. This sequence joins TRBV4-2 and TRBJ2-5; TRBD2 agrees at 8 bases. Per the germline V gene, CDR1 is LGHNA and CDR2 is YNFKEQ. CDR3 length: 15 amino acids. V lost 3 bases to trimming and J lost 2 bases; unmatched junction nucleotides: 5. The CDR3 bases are TGTGCCAGCAGCCAGCCCATAGCGGGACAAGAGACCCAGTACTTC. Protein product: CASSQPIAGQETQYF.

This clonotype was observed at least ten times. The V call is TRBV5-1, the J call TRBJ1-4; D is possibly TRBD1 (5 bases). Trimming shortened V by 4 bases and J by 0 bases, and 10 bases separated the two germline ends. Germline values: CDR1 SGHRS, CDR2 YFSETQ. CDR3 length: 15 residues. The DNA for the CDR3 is TGCGCCAGCAGCGGACAAGGTACAACTAATGAAAAACTGTTTTTT. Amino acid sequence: CASSGQGTTNEKLFF.

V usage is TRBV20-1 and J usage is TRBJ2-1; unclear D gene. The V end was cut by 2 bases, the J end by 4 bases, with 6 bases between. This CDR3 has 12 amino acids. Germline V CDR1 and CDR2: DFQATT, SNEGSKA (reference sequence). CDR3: CSARWDYNEQFF. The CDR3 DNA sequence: TGCAGTGCTAGATGGGATTACAATGAGCAGTTCTTC.

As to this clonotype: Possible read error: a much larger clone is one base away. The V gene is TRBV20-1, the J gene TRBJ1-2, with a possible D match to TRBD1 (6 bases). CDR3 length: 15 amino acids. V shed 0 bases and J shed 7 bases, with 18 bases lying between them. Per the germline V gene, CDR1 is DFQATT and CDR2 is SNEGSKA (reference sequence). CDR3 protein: CSAREARGPALGYTF. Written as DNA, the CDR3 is TGCAGTGCTAGAGAAGCGCGGGGGCCTGCCCTTGGCTACACCTTC.

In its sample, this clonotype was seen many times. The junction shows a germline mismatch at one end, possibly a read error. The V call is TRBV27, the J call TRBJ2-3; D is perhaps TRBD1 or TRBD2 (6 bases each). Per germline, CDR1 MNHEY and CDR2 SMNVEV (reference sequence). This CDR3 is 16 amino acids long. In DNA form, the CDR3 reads TGTGCCAGCACTTTATATAACGGAGGGGGAACAGATACGCAGTATTTT. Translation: CASTLYNGGGTDTQYF.

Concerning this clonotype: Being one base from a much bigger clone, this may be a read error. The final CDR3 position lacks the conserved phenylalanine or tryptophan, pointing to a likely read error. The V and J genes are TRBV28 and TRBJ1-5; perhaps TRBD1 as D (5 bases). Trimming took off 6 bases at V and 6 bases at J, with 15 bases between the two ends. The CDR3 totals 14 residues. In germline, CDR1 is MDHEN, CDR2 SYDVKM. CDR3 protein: CASRATGDGQPQHY. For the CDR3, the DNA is TGTGCCAGCAGGGCCACGGGGGACGGTCAGCCCCAGCATTAT.

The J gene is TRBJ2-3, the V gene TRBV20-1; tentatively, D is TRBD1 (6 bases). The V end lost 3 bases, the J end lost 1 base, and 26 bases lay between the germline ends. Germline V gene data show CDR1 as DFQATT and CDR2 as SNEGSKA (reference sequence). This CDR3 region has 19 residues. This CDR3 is CSASWDMAYSYKGTDTQYF. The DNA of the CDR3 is TGCAGTGCTAGTTGGGACATGGCCTATTCCTATAAAGGCACAGATACGCAGTATTTT.